This T cell receptor beta chain stems from a study of spatial heterogeneity in lung cancer. On the study more broadly: A T cell module score from matched bulk RNA-seq correlated strongly with TCR transcript counts in tumor regions.

Time point in this sample: sample taken at primary tumor resection. Unsorted tumor, nontumor lung tissue or cryopreserved PBMC supplied the whole RNA. TCRdb used MiXCR to reprocess the 5' RACE reads, holding one entry per CDR3 protein. The top ten clones hold roughly 20% of a sample with some 2,100 distinct CDR3 sequences, about 1% of them seen once. Germline V gene sequence: CDR1 SGHNT, CDR2 YYREEE (reference sequence). V lost 5 bases to trimming and J lost 2 bases, with 10 bases between them. There are 13 residues in the CDR3. This clonotype was seen many times. Its cognate antigen is unknown. Notes on the study in general: Estimated TCR-seq coverage of tumor T cells was only roughly 7% for alpha chains. For beta chains, the corresponding estimate was around 14%. The number of expanded tumor alpha and beta chains correlated with mutation number.

The receptor's source is a male donor with early-stage non-small cell lung cancer. The specimen was lung tumor tissue, collected at surgery. This chain uses TRBV5-4 with TRBJ1-1, with D hard to call. The CDR3 loop is CASRASGNTEAFF. The CDR3 DNA follows: TGTGCCAGCAGGGCTTCAGGTAACACTGAAGCTTTCTTT.